One sample yielded the 8 T cell receptor beta chains listed below, sequenced in a study of blood T cell repertoires in COVID-19. Profiled with immunoSEQ multiplex PCR; TCRdb holds only in-frame clones, not every one. The sample contains roughly 8,000 clones, around 88% of which appear only once. What was sequenced was peripheral blood. Receptors were obtained from a woman aged 55-70 years with active COVID-19.

This chain links TRBV11-2 with TRBJ1-6; the D gene is possibly TRBD1 (5 bases). V was clipped by 8 bases and J by 6 bases, with 8 bases between them. The CDR3 extends over 12 amino acids. CDR1 SGHAT and CDR2 FQNNGV come from the germline V gene. The CDR3 nucleotides are TGTGCCAGCGGGACTGTTAATTCACCCCTCCACTTT. Its translation: CASGTVNSPLHF.

This clone was recorded once. The J gene is TRBJ1-4, the V gene TRBV3-1 (or the pseudogene TRBV3-2); TRBD1 is a possible D gene (6 bases). Trimming cost V 1 base and J 8 bases, with 14 bases left between them. The length of the CDR3 is 15 residues. In germline, CDR1 is LGHDT, CDR2 YNNKEL (reference sequence). CDR3 amino acids: CASSQGWGGREKLFF. The CDR3 DNA reads as TGTGCCAGCAGCCAAGGGTGGGGGGGCCGAGAAAAACTGTTTTTT.

The genes are TRBV7-3 and TRBJ2-1, with a tentative D call TRBD2 (5 bases). With 2 bases removed from V and 4 bases from J, the gap between germline ends came to 12 bases. The germline V gene encodes CDR1 SGHTA and CDR2 FQGTGA. The CDR3 consists of 15 residues. CDR3: CASSLSHGEYNEQFF. The CDR3 DNA follows: TGTGCCAGCAGCTTATCTCACGGGGAGTACAATGAGCAGTTCTTC.

The gene calls are TRBV5-1 and TRBJ2-2; TRBD1 might be the D (5 bases). The CDR3 runs 16 residues. V shed 4 bases and J shed 2 bases, with 15 bases lying between them. CDR1 and CDR2 (germline): SGHRS, YFSETQ. The CDR3 nucleotides are TGCGCCAGCAGCCCCCGACAGACCTCTAACACCGGGGAGCTGTTTTTT. This codes for CASSPRQTSNTGELFF.

Only a few counts were recorded for this clone. The V and J genes are TRBV5-6 and TRBJ2-3; 7 bases align to TRBD2. Trimming at V came to 0 bases and at J to 0 bases, leaving 4 bases not matched to a gene. The germline CDR1 and CDR2 sequences are SGHDT and YYEEEE. The length of the CDR3 is 16 residues. CDR3 in amino acids: CASSLGAGVSTDTQYF. The CDR3 nucleotides read TGTGCCAGCAGCTTGGGGGCGGGGGTTAGCACAGATACGCAGTATTTT.

V usage is TRBV27 and J usage is TRBJ1-6, with D perhaps TRBD1 (6 bases). Deletions cut 8 bases from V and 10 bases from J, with 15 bases between. Germline V gene sequence: CDR1 MNHEY, CDR2 SMNVEV (reference sequence). This CDR3 contains 13 residues. In DNA form, the CDR3 reads TGTGCCAGCGCCGAACAGGGTAGGTCACCCCTCCACTTT. This sequence encodes CASAEQGRSPLHF.

The CDR3 DNA reads TGTGCCAGCAGCTTGGGAACAGGGGGCGTCGGGGCTGAAGCTTTCTTT. Translated: CASSLGTGGVGAEAFF. The V gene is TRBV5-5, the J gene TRBJ1-1; TRBD1 aligns across 9 bases. There are 16 residues in the CDR3. The J segment lost 6 bases and the V segment lost 0 bases, leaving 9 bases of the junction unmatched. Germline CDR1 reads SGHKS; CDR2 reads YYEKEE (reference sequence).

This clone was observed a handful of times. The chain uses TRBV19 and TRBJ2-7, with TRBD1 matching 7 bases. The CDR3 sequence is 16 residues long. Losses at the gene ends were 6 bases for V and 0 bases for J; bases not matched to a gene: 11. Germline lookup yields CDR1 LNHDA and CDR2 SQIVND (reference sequence). Here the CDR3 reads CASSPAGQVSSYEQYF. The CDR3 bases are TGTGCCAGTAGCCCCGCCGGACAGGTTAGCTCCTACGAGCAGTACTTC.